This T cell receptor beta chain was captured in a study of regulatory T cells in long-lasting Graves disease. Time point indicated: persistent/refractory GD, antithyroid drugs over 5 years with positive TRAb. PBMCs were the source of the RNA used for TCR sequencing. Approximately 9.9-milliliter peripheral blood samples went into EDTA tubes. The sample holds many counts of this clonotype. Germline CDR1 and CDR2: LGHDT and YNNKEL (reference sequence). V shed 2 bases and J shed 8 bases, with 15 bases lying between them. CDR3 length equals 14 residues. The authors built TCR beta libraries using iRepertoire HTBI primers and Arm-PCR of CDR3 regions. TCRdb fed the multiplex PCR reads into MiXCR, producing one record per CDR3 protein. The sample lists roughly 300,000 distinct CDR3 sequences; about 19% were seen once.

This clonotype was sampled from a female donor with Graves disease. The chain joins TRBV3-1 to TRBJ1-1, with a weak D call TRBD1 (5 bases). The source material was peripheral blood mononuclear cells (PBMCs), sampled when the disease was refractory, from a patient treated with antithyroid drugs. The chain's CDR3 is CASSQWGVAGEAFF. The CDR3, as DNA: TGTGCCAGCAGCCAATGGGGCGTGGCGGGGGAAGCTTTCTTT.